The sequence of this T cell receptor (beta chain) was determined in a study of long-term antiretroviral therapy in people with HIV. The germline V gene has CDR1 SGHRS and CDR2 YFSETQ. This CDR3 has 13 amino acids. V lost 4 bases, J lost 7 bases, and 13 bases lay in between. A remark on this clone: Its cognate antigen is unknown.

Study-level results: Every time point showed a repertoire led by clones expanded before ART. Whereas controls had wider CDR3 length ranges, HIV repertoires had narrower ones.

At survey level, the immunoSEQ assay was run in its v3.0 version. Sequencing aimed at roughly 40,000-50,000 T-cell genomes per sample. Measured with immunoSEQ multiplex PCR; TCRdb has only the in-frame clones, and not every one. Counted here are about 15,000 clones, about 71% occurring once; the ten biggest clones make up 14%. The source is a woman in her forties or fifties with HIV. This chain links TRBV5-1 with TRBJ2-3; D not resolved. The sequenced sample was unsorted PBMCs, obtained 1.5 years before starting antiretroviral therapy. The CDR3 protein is CASSQIQGNTQYF. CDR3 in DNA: TGCGCCAGCAGCCAAATCCAAGGAAATACGCAGTATTTT.